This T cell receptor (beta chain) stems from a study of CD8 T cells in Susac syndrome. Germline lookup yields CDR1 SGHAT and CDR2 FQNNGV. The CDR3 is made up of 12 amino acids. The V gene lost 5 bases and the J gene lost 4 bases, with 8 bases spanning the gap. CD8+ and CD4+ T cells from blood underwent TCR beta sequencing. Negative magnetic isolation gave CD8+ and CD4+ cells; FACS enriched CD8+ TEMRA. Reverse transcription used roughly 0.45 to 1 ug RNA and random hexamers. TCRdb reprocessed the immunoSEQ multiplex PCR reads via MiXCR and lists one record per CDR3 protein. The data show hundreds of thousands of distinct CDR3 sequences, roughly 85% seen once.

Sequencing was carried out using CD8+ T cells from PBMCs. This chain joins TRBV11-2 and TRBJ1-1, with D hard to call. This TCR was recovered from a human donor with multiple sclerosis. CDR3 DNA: TGTGCCAGCAGCGTCTGGGGCACTGAAGCTTTCTTT. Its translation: CASSVWGTEAFF.